This T cell receptor (beta chain) was profiled in a study of somatic mutations in cytotoxic T cells in rheumatoid arthritis. Points from the study as a whole: The antigen targets of the expanded CD8+ clones were unknown.

Clones were read by immunoSEQ multiplex PCR, and TCRdb kept only the in-frame ones, dropping some. The profile shows roughly 15,000 clones, approximately 80% of them singletons. Trimming took off 1 base at V and 8 bases at J, with 11 bases between the two ends. This CDR3 is 13 amino acids long. The V gene's germline CDR1 is SEHNR and CDR2 FQNEAQ (reference sequence). In the case of this clone: Antigen: not known.

The gene calls are TRBV7-9 and TRBJ1-1, with D hard to call. The sequence derives from an adult with rheumatoid arthritis. Sequencing used CD8+ T cells sorted from blood. CDR3 DNA: TGTGCCAGCAGCTTAGACGGTGGGTTCGAAGCTTTCTTT. It is translated as CASSLDGGFEAFF.